This T cell receptor beta chain derives from a study of CD8+ T cells in alopecia areata. Investigators isolated RNA and reverse transcribed it into cDNA to act as the sequencing template. Sequencing used immunoSEQ multiplex PCR; TCRdb keeps in-frame clones, though not all of them. The table has about 210,000 clones, roughly two fifths seen once. Treatment here: oral pan-JAK inhibitor, 5-10 mg twice daily. The V gene lost 6 bases and the J gene lost 3 bases, with 9 bases spanning the gap. Germline V gives CDR1 KGHSH, CDR2 LQKENI. This CDR3 comprises 12 residues. This clone appeared a few times. The same CDR3 can be traced to other DNA sequences in this sample.

This receptor was identified in a human donor with alopecia areata. The material was CD4+ T cells sorted from blood, obtained at approximately week 37, from a patient treated with tofacitinib. The chain links TRBV18 to TRBJ2-7; D call uncertain. CDR3 protein: CASSPSSYEQYF. DNA for the CDR3: TGTGCCAGCTCTCCTAGTAGCTACGAGCAGTACTTC.